This T cell receptor beta chain is drawn from a study of blood T cell repertoires in COVID-19. Study overall: The origin of the acute and convalescent COVID-19 samples was the United States, Italy and Spain. Sample material is recorded as cDNA or gDNA derived from T cells, B-cell-depleted T cells, or PBMCs.

Germline CDR1 reads GTSNPN; CDR2 reads SVGIG (reference sequence). There are 12 residues in the CDR3. V was shortened by 2 bases and J by 0 bases, with 4 bases between the two germline ends. Authors' methods: How many nucleated cells were present was estimated from reference gene primer amplification. The protocol was immunoSEQ multiplex PCR, while the TCRdb copy is restricted to in-frame clones and leaves out a portion. For V, J and clone size, that table is used; D and trimming come from the DNA. The sample lists about 47,000 clones; roughly four fifths were seen once. The clonotype comes from a man aged 60 to 69 with active COVID-19. The chain joins TRBV30 to TRBJ1-1; no clear D gene. The source material was peripheral blood. The CDR3 reads CAWSPMNTEAFF. CDR3 bases: TGTGCCTGGAGTCCTATGAACACTGAAGCTTTCTTT.